This passage covers 17 T cell receptor beta chains from one sample sequenced in a study of neurological immune-mediated disorders. TCRdb fed the 5' RACE reads into MiXCR, producing one record per CDR3 protein. Of about 62,000 distinct CDR3 sequences listed, under 5% are singletons. Sequencing used PBMCs. The receptors were gathered from a woman aged 50 to 60 with multiple sclerosis.

This clonotype was picked up a small number of times. The CDR3 sequence: CSGNREGSEAFF. As DNA, the CDR3 is TGCAGCGGGAACAGGGAAGGCAGTGAAGCTTTCTTT. The chain employs TRBV29-1 and TRBJ1-1, with D possibly TRBD1 on 6 matching bases. The germline V gene encodes CDR1 SQVTM and CDR2 ANQGSEA. The V end was cut by 7 bases, the J end by 7 bases, with 16 bases between. The CDR3 has 12 amino acids.

This clonotype has a count of ten or more. This chain uses TRBV5-1 with TRBJ2-3; 10 bases align to TRBD2. The V and J ends lost 9 bases and 0 bases, in that order; junction bases with no gene match: 4. CDR1 is SGHRS and CDR2 is YFSETQ in the germline V gene. The length of the CDR3 is 14 residues. The CDR3 here is CATQRGGSTDTQYF. CDR3 coding DNA: TGCGCCACCCAGCGGGGGGGGAGCACAGATACGCAGTATTTT. Drawing the rest from reference TRBV5-1 and TRBJ2-3, the complete variable domain is KAGVTQTPRYLIKTRGQQVTLSCSPISGHRSVSWYQQTPGQGLQFLFEYFSETQRNKGNFPGRFSGRQFSNSRSEMNVSTLELGDSALYLCATQRGGSTDTQYFGPGTRLTVL.

The sample holds many counts of this clonotype. The chain uses TRBV5-1 and TRBJ2-2, with D possibly matching TRBD1 (6 bases). There are 15 residues in the CDR3. CDR1 is SGHRS, CDR2 YFSETQ, per germline. Trimming removed 6 bases from V and 1 base from J, with 13 bases in between. This chain's CDR3 is CASTKGTLNTGELFF. CDR3 nucleotides: TGCGCCAGCACGAAAGGGACACTGAACACCGGGGAGCTGTTTTTT.

The chain joins TRBV3-1 to TRBJ2-3; tentative D call: TRBD1 (5 bases). Per the germline V gene, CDR1 is LGHDT and CDR2 is YNNKEL (reference sequence). The CDR3 is 14 amino acids. V lost 3 bases and J 5 bases, leaving 12 bases between the germline ends. CDR3 bases: TGTGCCAGCAGCCAGGACCCCAGGGAAGATACGCAGTATTTT. It specifies CASSQDPREDTQYF.

This clonotype was detected only a few times. A junction end diverges from the germline sequence, so it may reflect a read error. The V gene is TRBV27, the J gene TRBJ2-1; D not certain. Germline V gene sequence: CDR1 MNHEY, CDR2 SMNVEV (reference sequence). The CDR3 has 13 amino acids. The CDR3 DNA is TGTGCCAGCACCCCCCCTGAAAGGGAAGGGCCAGTCTTC. It yields the protein CASTPPEREGPVF.

This clonotype came up many times. The chain combines TRBV5-1 with TRBJ1-2, with D tentatively TRBD1 (5 bases). CDR1 is SGHRS, CDR2 YFSETQ, per germline. The CDR3 covers 15 residues. The V gene lost 4 bases and the J gene lost 8 bases, with 21 bases spanning the gap. CDR3 in amino acids: CASSSRAGTSRGYTF. As DNA, the CDR3 is TGCGCCAGCAGCAGTCGGGCAGGGACCTCTCGAGGCTACACCTTC.

This clonotype was seen many times. The DNA of the CDR3 is TGTGCCAGCAGCCGGGGCTATAACACAGATACGCAGTATTTT. Encoded protein: CASSRGYNTDTQYF. The V and J genes are TRBV7-2 and TRBJ2-3; D tentatively reads TRBD1 or TRBD2 (5 bases each). The length of the CDR3 is 14 residues. V was pared by 5 bases and J by 2 bases, with 11 bases between. Germline V gene sequence: CDR1 SGHTA, CDR2 FQGNSA.

This clonotype was detected many times. This chain joins TRBV6-5 and TRBJ2-1; D is possibly TRBD2 (6 bases). Germline V gene lookup returns CDR1 MNHEY and CDR2 SVGAGI. Deletions cut 2 bases from V and 0 bases from J, with 8 bases between. This CDR3 is built from 15 residues. CDR3: CASSYTGGSYNEQFF. CDR3 DNA sequence: TGTGCCAGCAGTTACACCGGGGGCTCCTACAATGAGCAGTTCTTC.

Only a few counts were recorded for this clonotype. This chain joins TRBV19 and TRBJ1-1; no clear D gene. The CDR3 covers 13 residues. Germline lookup yields CDR1 LNHDA and CDR2 SQIVND (reference sequence). V was cut by 3 bases and J by 7 bases, with 12 bases left in between. The CDR3 spells CASSISSADEAFF. As DNA, the CDR3 is TGTGCCAGTAGTATCTCCTCGGCAGATGAAGCTTTCTTT. Supplemented by reference TRBV19 and TRBJ1-1, the full variable domain reads DGGITQSPKYLFRKEGQNVTLSCEQNLNHDAMYWYRQDPGQGLRLIYYSQIVNDFQKGDIAEGYSVSREKKESFPLTVTSAQKNPTAFYLCASSISSADEAFFGQGTRLTVV.

This clonotype was counted at least ten times. The gene calls are TRBV6-1 and TRBJ2-5, with 7 bases aligning to TRBD1. CDR1 is MNHNS and CDR2 is SASEGT in the germline V gene. V lost 6 bases to trimming and J lost 4 bases; unmatched junction nucleotides: 8. The CDR3 loop spans 14 amino acids. The DNA for the CDR3 is TGTGCCAGCAGCGCTGGGACAGATCGAGAGACCCAGTACTTC. This gives the protein CASSAGTDRETQYF.

This clonotype was detected ten times or more. V gene TRBV5-1 combines with J gene TRBJ2-1; 9 nucleotides agree with TRBD2. CDR3 size: 15 residues. The trim removed 4 bases at V and 5 bases at J, leaving 7 bases unmatched. Looked up from germline, CDR1 is SGHRS and CDR2 is YFSETQ. CDR3 region: CASSKSGGFDNEQFF. The DNA of the CDR3 is TGCGCCAGCAGCAAAAGCGGGGGGTTTGACAATGAGCAGTTCTTC.

This clonotype came up many times. The chain is built from TRBV6-2 or TRBV6-3 and TRBJ2-1; either TRBD1 or TRBD2 may fit D (7 bases each). V was pared by 0 bases and J by 8 bases, with 17 bases between. Germline V gene data show CDR1 as MNHEY and CDR2 as SVGEGT. The CDR3 is made up of 16 amino acids. CDR3 sequence reads: CASSYSRGGLSHEQFF. For the CDR3, the DNA is TGTGCCAGCAGTTACTCCAGGGGGGGGCTATCCCATGAGCAGTTCTTC.

The chain employs TRBV5-1 and TRBJ2-2; tentatively, D is TRBD1 (6 bases). The CDR3 has 14 residues. Germline V gene data show CDR1 as SGHRS and CDR2 as YFSETQ. V shed 3 bases and J shed 4 bases, with 10 bases lying between them. As DNA, the CDR3 is TGCGCCAGCAGCTCTCAAGGGGGCACCGGGGAGCTGTTTTTT. This translates into CASSSQGGTGELFF.

This clonotype was recorded a few times. The gene calls are TRBV5-1 and TRBJ2-1; TRBD2 aligns across 10 bases. The trim removed 0 bases at V and 6 bases at J, leaving 9 bases unmatched. The germline CDR1 and CDR2 sequences are SGHRS and YFSETQ. The CDR3 contains 17 residues. The CDR3 protein is CASSLAALSGGGNEQFF. The CDR3, as DNA: TGCGCCAGCAGCTTGGCGGCCTTAAGCGGGGGGGGCAATGAGCAGTTCTTC.

This clonotype has a count of ten or more. The V and J genes are TRBV20-1 and TRBJ1-4; 7 positions agree with TRBD1. The germline V gene encodes CDR1 DFQATT and CDR2 SNEGSKA (reference sequence). CDR3 size: 13 residues. V shed 6 bases and J 8 bases; nucleotides not matched to a gene: 9. The CDR3 DNA is TGCAGTGCCGAGCTGAGGGGACAGGAAAAACTGTTTTTT. Its translation: CSAELRGQEKLFF.

This clonotype was seen ten or more times. The chain uses TRBV15 and TRBJ1-1; no clear D gene. The germline V and J ends were trimmed by 0 bases and 9 bases, with 11 bases remaining between them. Germline-derived CDR1 and CDR2 are LNHNV and YYDKDF (reference sequence). This CDR3 has 13 amino acids. CDR3 sequence reads: CATSRDRGRQAFF. As DNA, the CDR3 is TGTGCCACCAGCAGAGATAGAGGACGGCAAGCTTTCTTT.

The table lists this clonotype with many counts. V gene TRBV7-2 combines with J gene TRBJ2-2; D ambiguous. V dropped 1 base and J dropped 7 bases, with 4 bases sitting between them. The CDR3 loop spans 12 amino acids. CDR1 is SGHTA, CDR2 FQGNSA, per germline. The CDR3 loop is CASSLGVGELFF. The DNA for the CDR3 is TGTGCCAGCAGCTTAGGGGTCGGGGAGCTGTTTTTT.